The 2 T cell receptor beta chains in this list originate from one sample, sequenced in a study of cytotoxic CD8 clonotypes in ibrutinib-treated CLL. The data were produced by immunoSEQ multiplex PCR, yet TCRdb's version contains in-frame clones alone and is incomplete. The sample records more than 200,000 clones, under 75% being singletons. The sample here was PBMCs, taken after 24 months of ibrutinib treatment. The receptors were sampled from a human donor with chronic lymphocytic leukemia.

The J gene is TRBJ2-7, the V gene TRBV5-1; D remains unclear. CDR1 and CDR2 from the germline V gene are SGHRS and YFSETQ. The CDR3 runs 14 residues. Trimming left V 0 bases short and J 2 bases short, with 9 bases between. CDR3 coding DNA: TGCGCCAGCAGCTTGGCCCCAGCCCCCTACGAGCAGTACTTC. It encodes CASSLAPAPYEQYF.

This clone was detected a few times. This chain uses TRBV27 with TRBJ2-3; no clear D gene. Germline-derived CDR1 and CDR2 are MNHEY and SMNVEV (reference sequence). The CDR3 spans 13 residues. Deletions cut 3 bases from V and 11 bases from J, with 15 bases between. CDR3 DNA: TGTGCCAGCAGTTTCCTTTCCGGGTACGAGCAGTATTTT. Translation gives CASSFLSGYEQYF.